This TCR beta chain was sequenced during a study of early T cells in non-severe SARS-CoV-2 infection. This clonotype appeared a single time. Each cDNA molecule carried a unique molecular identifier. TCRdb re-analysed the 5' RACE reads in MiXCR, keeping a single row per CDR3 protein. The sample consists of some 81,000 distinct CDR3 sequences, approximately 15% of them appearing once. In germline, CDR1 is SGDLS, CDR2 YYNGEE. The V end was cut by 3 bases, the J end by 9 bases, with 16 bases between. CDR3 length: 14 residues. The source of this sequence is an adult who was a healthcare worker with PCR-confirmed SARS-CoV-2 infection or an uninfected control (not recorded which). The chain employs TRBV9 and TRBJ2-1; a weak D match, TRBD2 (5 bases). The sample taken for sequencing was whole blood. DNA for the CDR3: TGTGCCAGCAGCGCCGGACCTCAAGGGAGTGAGCAGTTCTTC. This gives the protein CASSAGPQGSEQFF.